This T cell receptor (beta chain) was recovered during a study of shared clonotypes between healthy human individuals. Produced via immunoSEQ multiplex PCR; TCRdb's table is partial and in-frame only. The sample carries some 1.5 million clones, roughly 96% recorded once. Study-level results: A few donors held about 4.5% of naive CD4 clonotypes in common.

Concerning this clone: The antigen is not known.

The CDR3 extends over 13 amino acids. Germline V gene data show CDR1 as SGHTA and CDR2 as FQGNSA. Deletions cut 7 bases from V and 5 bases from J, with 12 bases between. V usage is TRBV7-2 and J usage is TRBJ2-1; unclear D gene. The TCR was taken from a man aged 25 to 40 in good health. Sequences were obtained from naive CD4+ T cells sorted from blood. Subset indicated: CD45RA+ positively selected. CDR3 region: CASTKDPHNEQFF. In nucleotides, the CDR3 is TGTGCCAGCACCAAGGACCCACACAATGAGCAGTTCTTC.